Sequencing of this T cell receptor beta chain was carried out in a study of early T cells in non-severe SARS-CoV-2 infection. Looking at the study overall: RNA in bulk from unsorted whole blood was sequenced, and chains were unpaired.

This clonotype was seen many times. The CDR3 loop spans 13 amino acids. Deletions cut 1 base from V and 5 bases from J, with 8 bases between. Germline CDR1 is SGHTA and CDR2 is FQGNSA. The TCR library protocol was used to attach unique molecular identifiers. These identifiers were attached to individual cDNA molecules. TCRdb used MiXCR to reprocess the 5' RACE reads, holding one entry per CDR3 protein. The sample has 55,000 or so distinct CDR3 sequences, about 9.9% seen once. Sequenced material: whole blood. The origin of this receptor is an adult who was a healthcare worker with PCR-confirmed SARS-CoV-2 infection or an uninfected control (not recorded which). V gene TRBV7-2 combines with J gene TRBJ2-5; D gene unclear. The CDR3 spells CASSLGYMETQYF. The CDR3 DNA sequence: TGTGCCAGCAGCTTAGGATACATGGAGACCCAGTACTTC.